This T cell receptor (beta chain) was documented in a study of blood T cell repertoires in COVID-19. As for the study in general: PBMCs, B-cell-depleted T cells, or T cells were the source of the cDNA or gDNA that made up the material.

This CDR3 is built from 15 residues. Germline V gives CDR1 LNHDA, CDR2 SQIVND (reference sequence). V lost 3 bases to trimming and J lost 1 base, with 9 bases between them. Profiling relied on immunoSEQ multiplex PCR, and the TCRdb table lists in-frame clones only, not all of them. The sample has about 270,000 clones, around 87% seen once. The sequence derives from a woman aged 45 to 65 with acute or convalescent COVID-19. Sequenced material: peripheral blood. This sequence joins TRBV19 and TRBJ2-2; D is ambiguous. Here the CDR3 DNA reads TGTGCCAGTAGTATCCGGGTACGGAACACCGGGGAGCTGTTTTTT. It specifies CASSIRVRNTGELFF.